The 12 T cell receptor beta chains reported below all come from one sample, sequenced in a study of shared clonotypes between healthy human individuals (dated by TCRdb to between 2020 and 2021). Receptor amplification or capture employed the immunoSEQ multiplex PCR assay. TCRdb retrieved this table from immuneACCESS and kept in-frame rearrangements only. Not all clones are present; in checked studies, unresolved V genes account for under half, and no reason is known for the remainder. For this sample there are roughly 1,000,000 clones; roughly 74% appear just once. 0.5% to 0.6% of the sample belongs to the ten largest clones. The sample consisted of memory CD4+ T cells from PBMCs. The sample's cell subset or site, from its label and the paper: CD45RA-negative fraction. Receptors were obtained from a man aged 18 to 30 in good health. Some clones in this sample may be carry-over from other donors' samples.

The gene calls are TRBV5-1 and TRBJ2-1; weak D call: TRBD1 (5 bases). Per germline, CDR1 SGHRS and CDR2 YFSETQ. The V end lost 5 bases, the J end lost 3 bases, and 12 bases lay between the germline ends. This CDR3 is 14 amino acids long. The CDR3: CASRLDKNYNEQFF. In DNA form, the CDR3 reads TGCGCCAGCAGACTGGACAAGAACTACAATGAGCAGTTCTTC.

This chain joins TRBV6-5 and TRBJ2-7; D assignment may be TRBD1 or TRBD2 (6 bases each). The CDR3 runs to 16 residues. Trimming shortened V by 2 bases and J by 2 bases, and 16 bases separated the two germline ends. Germline CDR1 and CDR2: MNHEY and SVGAGI. CDR3 protein: CASSYGGPAFTYEQYF. The CDR3 DNA is TGTGCCAGCAGTTACGGGGGGCCAGCCTTTACCTACGAGCAGTACTTC.

Turning to this clone: Other DNA sequences within the sample encode an identical CDR3. The CDR3 protein is CASSPRLAGLYNEQFF. The CDR3 DNA reads TGTGCCAGCAGCCCCCGTTTGGCGGGACTATACAATGAGCAGTTCTTC. The V gene is TRBV11-2, the J gene TRBJ2-1; the match to TRBD2 covers 7 bases. In germline, CDR1 is SGHAT, CDR2 FQNNGV. With V trimmed by 5 bases and J by 4 bases, 11 bases remained unmatched. The CDR3 extends over 16 amino acids.

The chain employs TRBV7-3 and TRBJ2-2; TRBD2 matches at 7 bases. With 5 bases clipped from V and 2 bases from J, the junction kept 8 bases outside the gene matches. The CDR3 has 16 residues. Per germline, CDR1 SGHTA and CDR2 FQGTGA. As DNA, the CDR3 is TGTGCCAGCAGCGCTCAGGGCGGGAGAAACACCGGGGAGCTGTTTTTT. This gives the protein CASSAQGGRNTGELFF.

The chain has TRBV10-3 and TRBJ1-1; unclear D gene. CDR1 is ENHRY and CDR2 is SYGVKD in the germline V gene. The V end was cut by 1 base, the J end by 6 bases, with 15 bases between. The CDR3 has 15 amino acids. CDR3 bases: TGTGCCATCAGTGAGTTTATCGTCCTCGGTCCTGAAGCTTTCTTT. Translating it yields CAISEFIVLGPEAFF.

The sample holds a few counts of this clone. This sample also contains other DNA sequences that code for the same CDR3. CDR3 residues: CASSLGGRTDTQYF. Here the CDR3 DNA reads TGTGCCAGCAGCTTGGGCGGGCGCACAGATACGCAGTATTTT. This rearrangement joins TRBV7-3 to TRBJ2-3; TRBD2 is a possible D gene (5 bases). Germline V lookup: CDR1 SGHTA, CDR2 FQGTGA. Deletions cut 3 bases from V and 1 base from J, with 8 bases between. This CDR3 contains 14 residues.

The V gene is TRBV28, the J gene TRBJ1-1; a possible D gene is TRBD1 (5 bases). The CDR3 is made up of 14 amino acids. The V end was cut by 5 bases, the J end by 2 bases, with 12 bases between. Looked up from germline, CDR1 is MDHEN and CDR2 is SYDVKM. The CDR3 loop is CASSPQGPNTEAFF. The CDR3 bases are TGTGCCAGCAGTCCCCAGGGCCCTAACACTGAAGCTTTCTTT. Complete variable domain (other parts from reference TRBV28 and TRBJ1-1): DVKVTQSSRYLVKRTGEKVFLECVQDMDHENMFWYRQDPGLGLRLIYFSYDVKMKEKGDIPEGYSVSREKKERFSLILESASTNQTSMYLCASSPQGPNTEAFFGQGTRLTVV.

For the CDR3, the DNA is TGCGCCAGCAGCGCAAGATTCGGGACAGGGTTCTACGAGCAGTACTTC. Translated: CASSARFGTGFYEQYF. This chain uses TRBV4-1 with TRBJ2-7, with TRBD1 matching over 9 bases. Trimming removed 5 bases from V and 3 bases from J; junction bases left unmatched: 11. The length of the CDR3 is 16 residues. Germline CDR1 reads MGHRA; CDR2 reads YSYEKL.

This clone was recorded many times. The gene calls are TRBV28 and TRBJ1-2; D is undetermined. The germline CDR1 and CDR2 sequences are MDHEN and SYDVKM. The CDR3 has 15 residues. The ends were cut back, 3 bases at V and 7 bases at J, with 18 bases in the middle. The CDR3 DNA sequence: TGTGCCAGCAGTTTGGAGGACCACTTATTTGGTGGCTACACCTTC. Protein: CASSLEDHLFGGYTF.

This rearrangement joins TRBV28 to TRBJ1-4; D is unclear. The CDR3 has 12 residues. V was pared by 10 bases and J by 7 bases, with 13 bases between. Germline CDR1 reads MDHEN; CDR2 reads SYDVKM. The CDR3 sequence: CATSRTIEKLFF. The CDR3 DNA reads as TGTGCCACTAGCAGGACCATTGAAAAACTGTTTTTT.

In the case of this clone: Other DNA sequences from this sample encode an identical CDR3 as well. The rearrangement links TRBV14 to TRBJ2-2; 8 bases match TRBD1. The trim removed 2 bases at V and 5 bases at J, leaving 1 base unmatched. Looked up from germline, CDR1 is SGHDN and CDR2 is FVKESK. The CDR3 spans 14 residues. CDR3 sequence reads: CASSQQGATGELFF. Here the CDR3 DNA reads TGTGCCAGCAGCCAACAGGGGGCGACCGGGGAGCTGTTTTTT.

The rearrangement links TRBV7-2 to TRBJ1-1, with unresolved D. There are 16 residues in the CDR3. V was trimmed by 0 bases and J by 4 bases, leaving 15 bases between them. In germline, CDR1 is SGHTA, CDR2 FQGNSA. CDR3 nucleotide sequence: TGTGCCAGCAGCTTAGCGCCGGCAGGAATCGGCACTGAAGCTTTCTTT. Translating gives CASSLAPAGIGTEAFF.